Reported below is one TCR beta chain. Mismatch with germline at one junction end may stem from a read error. These data come from a study of blood T cell repertoires in COVID-19. Study-level background: The analysed material was cDNA or gDNA that came from T cells, B-cell-depleted T cells, or PBMCs.

The CDR3 has 11 residues. Germline CDR1 MNHEY, CDR2 SVGEGT. Original methodology: It was from reference gene primer amplification that nucleated cell counts were estimated. Repertoires were generated with immunoSEQ multiplex PCR, while TCRdb's copy carries only in-frame clones and drops some. V and J calls and clone size are copied from that table; D and trimming were computed from the DNA. Here the sample spans about 260,000 clones, 83% being singletons. The sequence was collected from a woman between 50 and 59 years old who had recovered from COVID-19. Sample: peripheral blood. The rearrangement joins TRBV6-2 or TRBV6-3 to TRBJ2-7; D is undetermined. This CDR3 is CASSHSYEQYF. DNA of the CDR3: TGTGCCAGCAGTCACTCCTACGAGCAGTACTTC.